This T cell receptor (beta chain) was recorded in a study of blood T cells in healthy people across ages. General study points: It was held that diversity estimates obtained from one million T cells represented underestimates. It was the long-lived donors that had more naive CD4+ cells and higher diversity than aged donors. The study lacked donor CMV status, which possibly confounded expanded clonotype changes.

The CDR3 loop spans 15 amino acids. Germline V lookup: CDR1 SGHVS, CDR2 FNYEAQ. Concerning this clonotype: Its target is not known. An end of the junction does not agree with germline; a read error may underlie this.

It was with a sample-barcoded 5' primer and a J-beta primer mix that a second PCR of roughly 6 to 11 cycles was run. A single record per CDR3 protein comes from TCRdb applying MiXCR to the 5' RACE reads. The sample includes about a million distinct CDR3 sequences, less than 45% of them seen just once. V gene TRBV7-6 combines with J gene TRBJ2-1; D is perhaps TRBD1 (6 bases). This clonotype was sampled from a man in his late teens or twenties in good health. Sequences were obtained from blood. The CDR3 sequence is CASSPGTPAYNERFF. For the CDR3, the DNA is TGTGCCAGCAGCCCCGGGACACCAGCATACAATGAGCGGTTCTTC.